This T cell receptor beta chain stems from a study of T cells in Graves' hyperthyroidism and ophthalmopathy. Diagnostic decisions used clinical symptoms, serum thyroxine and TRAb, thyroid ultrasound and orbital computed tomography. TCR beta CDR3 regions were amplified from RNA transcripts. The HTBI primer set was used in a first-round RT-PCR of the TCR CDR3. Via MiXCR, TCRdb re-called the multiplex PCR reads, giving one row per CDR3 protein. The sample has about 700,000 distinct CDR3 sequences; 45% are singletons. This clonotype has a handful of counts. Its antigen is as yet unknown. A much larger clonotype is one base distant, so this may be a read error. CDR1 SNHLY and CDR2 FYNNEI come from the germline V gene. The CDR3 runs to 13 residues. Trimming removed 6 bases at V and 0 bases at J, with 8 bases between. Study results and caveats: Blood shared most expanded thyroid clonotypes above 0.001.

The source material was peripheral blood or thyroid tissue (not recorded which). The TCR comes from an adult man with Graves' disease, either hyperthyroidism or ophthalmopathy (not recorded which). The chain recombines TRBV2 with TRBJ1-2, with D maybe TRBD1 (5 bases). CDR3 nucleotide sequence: TGTGCCAGCAGGAAGACAGCTAACTATGGCTACACCTTC. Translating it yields CASRKTANYGYTF. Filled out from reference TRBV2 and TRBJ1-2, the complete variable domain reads EPEVTQTPSHQVTQMGQEVILRCVPISNHLYFYWYRQILGQKVEFLVSFYNNEISEKSEIFDDQFSVERPDGSNFTLKIRSTKLEDSAMYFCASRKTANYGYTFGSGTRLTVV.